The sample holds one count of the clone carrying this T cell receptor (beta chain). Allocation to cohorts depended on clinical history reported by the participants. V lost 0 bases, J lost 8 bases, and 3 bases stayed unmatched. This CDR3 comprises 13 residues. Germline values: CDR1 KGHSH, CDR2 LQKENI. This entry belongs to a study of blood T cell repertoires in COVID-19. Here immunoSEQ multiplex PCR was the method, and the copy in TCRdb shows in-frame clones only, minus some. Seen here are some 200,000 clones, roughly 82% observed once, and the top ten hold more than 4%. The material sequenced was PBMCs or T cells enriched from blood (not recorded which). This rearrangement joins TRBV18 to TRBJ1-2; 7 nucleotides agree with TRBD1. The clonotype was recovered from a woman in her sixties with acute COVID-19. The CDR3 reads CASSPPDRLGYTF. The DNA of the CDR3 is TGTGCCAGCTCACCACCGGACAGGTTAGGCTACACCTTC.